Listed here are 10 T cell receptor beta chains from one sample, sequenced in a study of blood T cell repertoires in COVID-19. TCRdb keeps only in-frame clones here, not all; method: immunoSEQ multiplex PCR. The sample holds some 160,000 clones, approximately 80% seen once. Material for sequencing was peripheral blood. The receptors derive from a human donor in a cohort sampled during active COVID-19.

The V and J genes are TRBV28 and TRBJ1-3; no definite D call. The CDR3 is 16 amino acids. Trimming took off 4 bases at V and 1 base at J, with 14 bases between the two ends. The V gene's germline CDR1 is MDHEN and CDR2 SYDVKM. The CDR3 here is CASSWEGSVSGNTIYF. The CDR3 DNA is TGTGCCAGCAGTTGGGAGGGCTCCGTATCTGGAAACACCATATATTTT.

The genes are TRBV13 and TRBJ2-3; the match to TRBD2 covers 12 bases. There are 16 residues in the CDR3. V gave up 5 bases and J gave up 5 bases; unmatched junction bases: 8. Germline loops: CDR1 PRHDT, CDR2 FYEKMQ (reference sequence). Here the CDR3 DNA reads TGTGCCAGCAGCACAGCTAGCGGGAGGGGGGTAGATACGCAGTATTTT. It yields the protein CASSTASGRGVDTQYF. The entire variable domain, with the rest obtained from reference TRBV13 and TRBJ2-3, is as follows: AAGVIQSPRHLIKEKRETATLKCYPIPRHDTVYWYQQGPGQDPQFLISFYEKMQSDKGSIPDRFSAQQFSDYHSELNMSSLELGDSALYFCASSTASGRGVDTQYFGPGTRLTVL.

This clone was counted at least ten times. The chain couples TRBV11-2 to TRBJ2-7; D call uncertain. Trimming took 0 bases from V and 3 from J, leaving 6 bases between them. CDR1 SGHAT and CDR2 FQNNGV come from the germline V gene. The CDR3 runs to 13 residues. The CDR3 protein is CASSLDSSYEQYF. Here the CDR3 DNA reads TGTGCCAGCAGCTTAGATTCGAGCTACGAGCAGTACTTC.

V and J are TRBV7-9 and TRBJ2-4; no definite D call. V lost 2 bases and J lost 6, with 5 bases in between. The CDR3 is made up of 12 amino acids. Germline values: CDR1 SEHNR, CDR2 FQNEAQ (reference sequence). This CDR3 is CASSLPRNIQYF. CDR3 DNA sequence: TGTGCCAGCAGCTTACCTAGAAACATTCAGTACTTC.

The chain uses TRBV4-3 and TRBJ1-3, with a weak D call TRBD1 (5 bases). Germline lookup yields CDR1 LGHNA and CDR2 YSLEER. The CDR3 totals 17 residues. The V and J ends lost 0 bases and 2 bases respectively, with 14 bases between them. CDR3 in amino acids: CASSQDFKGLTGNTIYF. DNA of the CDR3: TGCGCCAGCAGCCAAGATTTCAAGGGGCTCACTGGAAACACCATATATTTT.

This clone was recorded once. The V and J genes are TRBV4-2 and TRBJ1-3; 7 bases line up with TRBD1. The ends lost 4 bases at V and 3 bases at J; junction bases unmatched: 9. CDR1 and CDR2 from the germline V gene are LGHNA and YNFKEQ. The CDR3 covers 16 residues. CDR3 DNA sequence: TGTGCCAGCAGCCGCGGACAGGAAACTGGTGGAAACACCATATATTTT. Its protein product is CASSRGQETGGNTIYF.

The table lists this clone with a few counts. V and J are TRBV7-8 and TRBJ1-6; the match to TRBD1 covers 7 bases. V was clipped by 7 bases and J by 9 bases; unmatched bases: 9. Per germline, CDR1 SGHVS and CDR2 FQNEAQ. This CDR3 has 14 residues. DNA for the CDR3: TGTGCCAGCACCATCGACAGGGCCATTTCACCCCTCCACTTT. It is translated as CASTIDRAISPLHF.

The chain couples TRBV2 to TRBJ1-5; a possible D gene is TRBD1 (5 bases). Germline loops: CDR1 SNHLY, CDR2 FYNNEI. The CDR3 totals 14 residues. V was clipped by 6 bases and J by 0 bases, with 9 bases between them. The CDR3 region is CASSLDSSNQPQHF. CDR3 DNA: TGTGCCAGCAGCCTTGACAGTAGCAATCAGCCCCAGCATTTT. The full variable domain, its missing parts supplied by reference TRBV2 and TRBJ1-5, is EPEVTQTPSHQVTQMGQEVILRCVPISNHLYFYWYRQILGQKVEFLVSFYNNEISEKSEIFDDQFSVERPDGSNFTLKIRSTKLEDSAMYFCASSLDSSNQPQHFGDGTRLSIL.

The J gene is TRBJ1-1, the V gene TRBV18; D not certain. The CDR3 consists of 14 residues. Trimming stripped 0 bases from V and 11 bases from J, with 16 bases between. CDR1 and CDR2 from the germline V gene are KGHSH and LQKENI. CDR3 DNA: TGTGCCAGCTCACCACCGGGGATCCGGGGTGAGGCTTTCTTT. This sequence encodes CASSPPGIRGEAFF. The full variable domain, completed using reference TRBV18 and TRBJ1-1, is NAGVMQNPRHLVRRRGQEARLRCSPMKGHSHVYWYRQLPEEGLKFMVYLQKENIIDESGMPKERFSAEFPKEGPSILRIQQVVRGDSAAYFCASSPPGIRGEAFFGQGTRLTVV.

This chain uses TRBV19 with TRBJ2-1, with a tentative D call TRBD1 (6 bases). This CDR3 has 14 amino acids. V gave up 0 bases and J gave up 15 bases, with 18 bases separating them. The germline V gene encodes CDR1 LNHDA and CDR2 SQIVND (reference sequence). For the CDR3, the DNA is TGTGCCAGTAGTATAGACGACACAGGGACCCTACGGTTCTTC. Protein sequence: CASSIDDTGTLRFF. The whole variable domain, filled in from reference TRBV19 and TRBJ2-1, reads DGGITQSPKYLFRKEGQNVTLSCEQNLNHDAMYWYRQDPGQGLRLIYYSQIVNDFQKGDIAEGYSVSREKKESFPLTVTSAQKNPTAFYLCASSIDDTGTLRFFGPGTRLTVL.